Listed below are T cell receptor beta chains from one sample, sequenced in a study of blood T cell repertoires in COVID-19. Using immunoSEQ multiplex PCR, the repertoire was profiled, and TCRdb retains in-frame clones only, with some absent. Of 300,000 to 450,000 clones detected, around 89% appear once; the ten largest clones hold around 1%. What was sequenced was PBMCs or T cells enriched from blood (not recorded which). These receptors all stem from a man between 18 and 29 years old who had recovered from COVID-19. Both conserved end residues are part of each CDR3. The D gene is left open where the match is weak. Expanded clones get a size class; other rows say once, few or many, or leave the size out.

V	D	size	J	CDR3	DNA
TRBV7-6	-	-	TRBJ2-5	CASSLKEGPETQYF	TGTGCCAGCAGCTTAAAGGAGGGCCCAGAGACCCAGTACTTC
TRBV27	TRBD1	-	TRBJ1-5	CASSSTGLGNQPQHF	TGTGCCAGCAGTTCGACAGGGTTGGGCAATCAGCCCCAGCATTTT
TRBV14	-	-	TRBJ1-6	CASSHVSSPLHF	TGTGCCAGCAGCCACGTCAGTTCACCCCTCCACTTT
TRBV19	TRBD1	-	TRBJ1-5	CASSTKGQAGRPQHF	TGTGCCAGTAGCACCAAGGGACAGGCGGGCCGGCCCCAGCATTTT
TRBV2	TRBD1	-	TRBJ1-1	CASSELTGVNTEAFF	TGTGCCAGCAGTGAGCTGACAGGGGTAAACACTGAAGCTTTCTTT
TRBV19	TRBD1	-	TRBJ1-2	CASRKEGGSYGYTF	TGTGCCAGTAGAAAAGAAGGGGGCAGCTATGGCTACACCTTC
TRBV27	TRBD2	-	TRBJ2-3	CASSSGLVSTDTQYF	TGTGCCAGCAGCTCTGGACTAGTTAGCACAGATACGCAGTATTTT
TRBV15	-	few	TRBJ1-6	CATSRTVNSPLHF	TGTGCCACCAGCCGGACAGTAAATTCACCCCTCCACTTT
TRBV7-6	TRBD2	-	TRBJ2-6	CASSLKREGTGANVLTF	TGTGCCAGCAGCTTAAAGCGGGAGGGGACGGGGGCCAACGTCCTGACTTTC
TRBV4-1	-	-	TRBJ2-1	CASSQDPTNEQFF	TGCGCCAGCAGCCAAGATCCGACAAATGAGCAGTTCTTC
TRBV2	-	once	TRBJ2-1	CASRLTRNNEQFF	TGTGCCAGCCGTCTGACACGTAACAATGAGCAGTTCTTC
TRBV11-3	TRBD2	-	TRBJ2-3	CASSISGGAYTQYF	TGTGCCAGCAGCATTAGCGGGGGGGCATATACGCAGTATTTT
TRBV4-1	TRBD1	once	TRBJ2-1	CASSQDPGQGFEEGSYNEQFF	TGCGCCAGCAGCCAAGATCCGGGACAGGGGTTTGAAGAGGGGTCCTACAATGAGCAGTTCTTC
TRBV7-2	-	-	TRBJ2-7	CASSLRSSGTLFYEQYF	TGTGCCAGCAGCTTGCGGAGTTCCGGGACACTTTTCTACGAGCAGTACTTC
TRBV21-1	-	-	TRBJ2-1	CASRQETGQGYNEQFF	TGTGCCAGCAGGCAAGAGACGGGACAGGGTTACAATGAGCAGTTCTTC